Shown below are 3 T cell receptor beta chains from a single sample sequenced in a study of multiple sclerosis patients with progressive multifocal leukoencephalopathy. As for time point: about a year of natalizumab therapy. Data came from immunoSEQ multiplex PCR; TCRdb stores just in-frame clones and leaves some out. The table lists about 28,000 clones, nearly 90% of them singletons. The material sequenced was PBMCs, taken from a patient treated with natalizumab. The receptors stem from a human donor with multiple sclerosis.

The CDR3 sequence: CSASPGAEAFF. The CDR3 nucleotides are TGCAGTGCTAGCCCAGGGGCGGAAGCTTTCTTT. V gene TRBV20-1 combines with J gene TRBJ1-1; a possible D gene is TRBD1 (6 bases). CDR1 is DFQATT, CDR2 SNEGSKA, per germline (reference sequence). V lost 3 bases to trimming and J lost 8 bases, with 10 bases between them. The CDR3 is made up of 11 amino acids.

The V gene is TRBV29-1, the J gene TRBJ1-2; D ambiguous. The V gene's germline CDR1 is SQVTM and CDR2 ANQGSEA. V lost 2 bases and J lost 4, with 8 bases in between. This CDR3 is built from 12 residues. The chain's CDR3 is CSVETGVYGYTF. CDR3 DNA: TGCAGCGTTGAAACTGGGGTCTATGGCTACACCTTC.

This clone was picked up a small number of times. This chain joins TRBV4-2 and TRBJ2-1; 8 nucleotides align to TRBD2. Germline assignment: CDR1 LGHNA and CDR2 YNFKEQ. The CDR3 is made up of 16 amino acids. J lost 4 bases, V lost 0 bases, and 5 bases had no gene match. The CDR3 nucleotides read TGTGCCAGCAGCCAAGATGTTCGGGGGGGTTACAATGAGCAGTTCTTC. It encodes CASSQDVRGGYNEQFF.